The rows below give T cell receptor beta chains drawn from one sample of a study of OX40 agonist ivuxolimab in advanced cancers. TCRdb keeps only in-frame clones here, not all; method: immunoSEQ multiplex PCR. The table shows 20,000 to 25,000 clones, with 83% occurring only once. The input for sequencing was CD4+ or CD8+ T cells sorted from blood, taken in a trial of the OX40 agonist ivuxolimab. Receptors originate from an adult with an advanced solid tumor such as melanoma, head and neck, liver or kidney cancer. Both conserved end residues are part of each CDR3. D genes are given only for firm matches. Expanded clones get a size class; other rows say once, few or many, or leave the size out.

TRBV2,NA,TRBJ1-2,NA,CASSAPSPNYGYTF,TGTGCCAGCAGTGCCCCAAGCCCTAACTATGGCTACACCTTC
TRBV15,NA,TRBJ2-7,TRBD1,CATSREYSGGKEQYF,TGTGCCACCAGCAGAGAGTATTCAGGGGGCAAGGAGCAGTACTTC
TRBV5-8,NA,TRBJ2-1,NA,CASSLDRAPYNEQFF,TGTGCCAGCAGCTTGGATAGGGCCCCCTACAATGAGCAGTTCTTC
TRBV4-3,NA,TRBJ1-1,NA,CASSQVGFTEAFF,TGCGCCAGCAGCCAAGTAGGGTTCACTGAAGCTTTCTTT
TRBV29-1,NA,TRBJ2-2,NA,CSAGTANTGELFF,TGCAGCGCTGGGACCGCTAACACCGGGGAGCTGTTTTTT
TRBV11-1,NA,TRBJ2-7,NA,CASSPRGASSSYEQYF,TGTGCCAGCAGCCCCCGAGGAGCTTCATCCTCCTACGAGCAGTACTTC
TRBV12-5,NA,TRBJ1-3,NA,CASGPTGYSGNTIYF,TGTGCTAGTGGGCCGACAGGCTACTCTGGAAACACCATATATTTT
TRBV2,NA,TRBJ1-3,NA,CASSEGTHSGNTIYF,TGTGCCAGCAGTGAAGGGACACACTCTGGAAACACCATATATTTT
TRBV11-2,once,TRBJ2-7,TRBD1,CASSRTGGEDEQYF,TGTGCCAGCAGCCGGACAGGGGGCGAGGACGAGCAGTACTTC
TRBV27,NA,TRBJ2-1,TRBD1,CASRDTDRGPRFF,TGTGCCAGCAGAGACACCGACAGGGGGCCGAGGTTCTTC
TRBV27,NA,TRBJ2-1,NA,CASRTKSSYNEQFF,TGTGCCAGCAGAACGAAGAGCTCCTACAATGAGCAGTTCTTC
TRBV28,NA,TRBJ2-7,NA,CASSGGGEQYF,TGTGCCAGCAGCGGTGGAGGCGAGCAGTACTTC
TRBV5-5,NA,TRBJ2-2,NA,CASSTGTTNTGELFF,TGTGCCAGCAGCACCGGGACAACGAACACCGGGGAGCTGTTTTTT
TRBV7-9,NA,TRBJ2-5,NA,CASSLAVYSQETQYF,TGTGCCAGCAGCTTAGCGGTTTACAGTCAAGAGACCCAGTACTTC
TRBV15,once,TRBJ1-3,NA,CATSRDRTFSGNTIYF,TGTGCCACCAGCAGAGACCGTACCTTCTCTGGAAACACCATATATTTT
TRBV10-3,NA,TRBJ2-7,NA,CAIQGGGQTSYEQYF,TGTGCCATCCAGGGCGGAGGGCAGACCTCCTACGAGCAGTACTTC
TRBV28,NA,TRBJ2-3,TRBD1,CASSTTGGRTDTQYF,TGTGCCAGCAGTACTACAGGGGGCCGCACAGATACGCAGTATTTT
TRBV18,NA,TRBJ1-5,NA,CASSLDGYSNQPQHF,TGTGCCAGCTCCCTGGACGGCTATAGCAATCAGCCCCAGCATTTT
TRBV6-5,NA,TRBJ1-2,NA,CASSSQGNYGYTF,TGTGCCAGCAGTTCTCAGGGCAACTATGGCTACACCTTC
TRBV27,NA,TRBJ2-7,TRBD2,CASSWGGISYEQYF,TGTGCCAGCAGTTGGGGGGGTATTTCCTACGAGCAGTACTTC
TRBV6-5,NA,TRBJ1-4,NA,CATGKGEKLFF,TGTGCCACGGGAAAAGGGGAAAAACTGTTTTTT
TRBV11-2,NA,TRBJ2-1,NA,CASSLGGGEQFF,TGTGCCAGCAGCTTAGGGGGAGGTGAGCAGTTCTTC
TRBV5-4,NA,TRBJ2-3,NA,CASSLDGVDTQYF,TGTGCCAGCAGCTTGGATGGGGTGGATACGCAGTATTTT
TRBV14,NA,TRBJ2-1,TRBD1,CASSQGQLKQFF,TGTGCCAGCAGCCAGGGACAGCTAAAGCAGTTCTTC
TRBV27,NA,TRBJ1-6,NA,CASSRTGYNSPLHF,TGTGCCAGCAGCCGTACAGGTTATAATTCACCCCTCCACTTT
TRBV7-9,NA,TRBJ2-5,NA,CASSSGEETQYF,TGTGCCAGCAGCTCGGGAGAAGAGACCCAGTACTTC
TRBV7-2,NA,TRBJ1-2,NA,CASSLAWQGGGYTF,TGTGCCAGCAGCTTAGCGTGGCAGGGTGGAGGCTACACCTTC
TRBV4-3,NA,TRBJ2-3,NA,CASSQDWGIRPDTQYF,TGCGCCAGCAGCCAAGATTGGGGGATAAGGCCAGATACGCAGTATTTT
TRBV4-3,medium-sized,TRBJ2-3,TRBD1,CASSMGQGADTQYF,TGCGCCAGCTCCATGGGACAGGGGGCAGATACGCAGTATTTT